This TCR beta chain was sequenced during a study of blood T cell repertoires in COVID-19. Here immunoSEQ multiplex PCR was the method, and the copy in TCRdb shows in-frame clones only, minus some. The data hold roughly 61,000 clones, with 91% observed a single time. Looked up from germline, CDR1 is SGHNT and CDR2 is YENEEA. CDR3 length: 15 amino acids. V lost 5 bases and J 0 bases, leaving 12 bases between the germline ends. This TCR derives from a man in his fifties or sixties with acute or convalescent COVID-19. This chain connects TRBV11-3 to TRBJ2-3; a weak D match, TRBD2 (5 bases). The sample consisted of peripheral blood. The CDR3 is CASSRSGSSTDTQYF. Written as DNA, the CDR3 is TGTGCCAGCAGCCGGTCGGGATCTAGCACAGATACGCAGTATTTT.